These 6 T cell receptor beta chains share one sample of origin, sequenced in a study of Graves' ophthalmopathy and Graves' hyperthyroidism. The authors amplified TCR beta CDR3 regions, and they did so from RNA transcripts for repertoire sequencing. Following a first-round RT-PCR that used HTBI primers, a second-round multiplex PCR was carried out. Via MiXCR, TCRdb re-called the multiplex PCR reads, giving one row per CDR3 protein. The sample comprises roughly 400,000 distinct CDR3 sequences, about 16% of which are singletons, and roughly 1.5% rests with the top ten. Sequenced material: peripheral blood. The receptors were gathered from a woman aged 18 to 35 with Graves' ophthalmopathy.

The chain carries TRBV19 and TRBJ1-1; 8 bases fit TRBD1. In germline, CDR1 is LNHDA, CDR2 SQIVND (reference sequence). The CDR3 length is 15 residues. The V gene end was trimmed by 4 bases and the J gene end by 5 bases; junction bases not matched to a gene: 9. DNA of the CDR3: TGTGCCAGTAGTAAGTCCAGGGGGCGGGGGACTGAAGCTTTCTTT. Protein sequence: CASSKSRGRGTEAFF.

This clonotype was observed at least ten times. A read error may explain this, as a much larger clone is one base away. This CDR3 is CASSQHGRNTEAFF. As DNA, the CDR3 is TGTGCCAGCAGTCAACACGGACGGAACACTGAAGCTTTCTTT. V and J are TRBV12-3 or TRBV12-4 and TRBJ1-1; D gene unclear. V gave up 5 bases and J gave up 1 base, with 11 bases separating them. The length of the CDR3 is 14 residues.

The rearrangement joins TRBV30 to TRBJ2-2, with 10 positions matching TRBD2. CDR3 length: 15 amino acids. The V gene end was trimmed by 2 bases and the J gene end by 6 bases; junction bases not matched to a gene: 6. CDR1 GTSNPN and CDR2 SVGIG come from the germline V gene (reference sequence). The CDR3 protein is CAWSKSGRAAGELFF. CDR3 sequence (DNA): TGTGCCTGGAGTAAGAGCGGGAGGGCCGCCGGGGAGCTGTTTTTT.

This clonotype was counted a few times. This chain links TRBV2 with TRBJ1-6; D not certain. Germline V gives CDR1 SNHLY, CDR2 FYNNEI. The V and J ends lost 6 bases and 9 bases respectively, with 12 bases between them. The CDR3 is 13 amino acids. The CDR3 here is CASSPYGASPLHF. CDR3 nucleotides: TGTGCCAGCAGCCCCTATGGCGCTTCACCCCTCCACTTT.

Many counts were recorded for this clonotype. The rearrangement uses TRBV6-2 or TRBV6-3 and TRBJ2-6; D not resolved. This CDR3 is built from 18 residues. V was cut by 2 bases and J by 0 bases, with 14 bases left in between. Germline V gene data show CDR1 as MNHEY and CDR2 as SVGEGT. For the CDR3, the DNA is TGTGCCAGCAGTTACCTGCTGGGCCCAAGCTCTGGGGCCAACGTCCTGACTTTC. It specifies CASSYLLGPSSGANVLTF.

The chain uses TRBV28 and TRBJ2-7; D may be TRBD1 or TRBD2 (6 bases each). Trimming pared 2 bases from V and 8 bases from J, leaving 10 bases between. This CDR3 is 12 amino acids long. Germline V gives CDR1 MDHEN, CDR2 SYDVKM. The CDR3 DNA follows: TGTGCCAGCAGTTTAGGGGGGCTCAAGCAGTACTTC. This codes for CASSLGGLKQYF.